These T cell receptor beta chains were read from a single sample in a study of blood T cell repertoires in COVID-19. Using immunoSEQ multiplex PCR, the repertoire was profiled, and TCRdb retains in-frame clones only, with some absent. Among over 250,000 clones, roughly 86% were seen once, and the ten largest hold 2.6%. Sequenced material: PBMCs or T cells enriched from blood (not recorded which). The receptor source for this set is a woman aged 18-29 years who had recovered from COVID-19. The CDR3 runs from the conserved cysteine through the conserved F or W. Each record gives: clone size, V gene, J gene, D gene, CDR3 DNA, CDR3 protein. The D gene is left open where the match is weak. Size is stated for part of the rows, as once, few or many counts, or as a class when the clone is expanded.

size: -
V: TRBV3-1/TRBV3-2
J: TRBJ2-7
D: -
DNA: TGTGCCAGCCGTGGGGCGGGGCACCACGAGCAGTACTTC
CDR3: CASRGAGHHEQYF

size: -
V: TRBV28
J: TRBJ1-6
D: -
DNA: TGTGCCAGCAGCCTCGGGCAGGGAGGCACCTATAATTCACCCCTCCACTTT
CDR3: CASSLGQGGTYNSPLHF

size: -
V: TRBV27
J: TRBJ2-3
D: TRBD2
DNA: TGTGCCAGCAGAGGACTAGCGGGGGGCCGCACAGATACGCAGTATTTT
CDR3: CASRGLAGGRTDTQYF

size: many
V: TRBV6-1
J: TRBJ1-5
D: TRBD1
DNA: TGTGCCAGCAGTGAAGAGACAGGGGGCAATCAGCCCCAGCATTTT
CDR3: CASSEETGGNQPQHF

size: -
V: TRBV11-2
J: TRBJ2-1
D: -
DNA: TGTGCCAGCAGCCCACGTAGGCCCCCGGAGGAGGTTGAGAATGAGCAGTTCTTC
CDR3: CASSPRRPPEEVENEQFF

size: -
V: TRBV12-3/TRBV12-4
J: TRBJ2-1
D: TRBD2
DNA: TGTGCCAGCAGCCAGGGACTAGCGGAGCAGTTCTTC
CDR3: CASSQGLAEQFF

size: -
V: TRBV5-1
J: TRBJ2-3
D: -
DNA: TGCGCCAGCAGCTTGTGGAGCGGGCGCGGGGCAGATACGCAGTATTTT
CDR3: CASSLWSGRGADTQYF

size: -
V: TRBV28
J: TRBJ1-2
D: -
DNA: TGTGCCAGCAGTAAAGGAGGGATATTCCACTATGGCTACACCTTC
CDR3: CASSKGGIFHYGYTF

size: -
V: TRBV7-2
J: TRBJ1-2
D: TRBD1
DNA: TGTGCCAGCAGCGGGACCATGACAGGGGGTTTCGGCTACACCTTC
CDR3: CASSGTMTGGFGYTF

size: -
V: TRBV5-5
J: TRBJ1-5
D: -
DNA: TGTGCCAGCAGCCGCCGATGGGGGGAGAGCAATCAGCCCCAGCATTTT
CDR3: CASSRRWGESNQPQHF

size: -
V: TRBV9
J: TRBJ2-3
D: -
DNA: TGTGCCAGCAGCCCCGGGGGGCCCCTCACAGATACGCAGTATTTT
CDR3: CASSPGGPLTDTQYF

size: -
V: TRBV28
J: TRBJ2-2
D: TRBD2
DNA: TGTGCCAGCATCCTCAGCGGGAGAGACACCGGGGAGCTGTTTTTT
CDR3: CASILSGRDTGELFF

size: -
V: TRBV11-3
J: TRBJ2-3
D: TRBD2
DNA: TGTGCCAGCAGCTATGGACTAGATAGCGATACGCAGTATTTT
CDR3: CASSYGLDSDTQYF

size: -
V: TRBV9
J: TRBJ1-2
D: -
DNA: TGTGCCAGCAGCCGGGACATCAACTATGGCTACACCTTC
CDR3: CASSRDINYGYTF

size: -
V: TRBV9
J: TRBJ1-2
D: TRBD1
DNA: TGTGCCAGCAGCGTTGGGACAGGGCGAGATTATGGCTACACCTTC
CDR3: CASSVGTGRDYGYTF

size: -
V: TRBV9
J: TRBJ1-2
D: TRBD1
DNA: TGTGCCAGCAGCGTATCCGGGACAGGGGCTGACGGCTACACCTTC
CDR3: CASSVSGTGADGYTF

size: -
V: TRBV19
J: TRBJ1-2
D: -
DNA: TGTGCCAGTAGTATAGAACTGACACGATCTAACTATGGCTACACCTTC
CDR3: CASSIELTRSNYGYTF

size: -
V: TRBV5-1
J: TRBJ2-7
D: -
DNA: TGCGCCAGCAGCTTGGAAGCAGGGAAACCCGGCTACGAGCAGTACTTC
CDR3: CASSLEAGKPGYEQYF

size: -
V: TRBV7-2
J: TRBJ1-3
D: -
DNA: TGTGCCAGCAGCTTAACTTCCAACTTGCGGACTGGAAACACCATATATTTT
CDR3: CASSLTSNLRTGNTIYF

size: -
V: TRBV4-1
J: TRBJ1-1
D: -
DNA: TGCGCCAGCAGCCCCGACGGGTACACTGAAGCTTTCTTT
CDR3: CASSPDGYTEAFF

size: -
V: TRBV19
J: TRBJ2-7
D: -
DNA: TGTGCCAGTAGCCCGGTGCGGGGCGACGAGCAGTACTTC
CDR3: CASSPVRGDEQYF

size: -
V: TRBV28
J: TRBJ1-2
D: -
DNA: TGTGCCAGCAGTCCGAGTAGGGGTTTCTTTGGCTACACCTTC
CDR3: CASSPSRGFFGYTF

size: -
V: TRBV27
J: TRBJ2-5
D: TRBD2
DNA: TGTGCCAGCAGTTTAGGCGGGGGGGCCCAAGAGACCCAGTACTTC
CDR3: CASSLGGGAQETQYF

size: -
V: TRBV19
J: TRBJ2-3
D: -
DNA: TGTGCCAGTAGTATCCTGCGGGGAACCTCAGATACGCAGTATTTT
CDR3: CASSILRGTSDTQYF

size: -
V: TRBV27
J: TRBJ2-2
D: TRBD2
DNA: TGTGCCAGCAGTATAACTAGCGGGAGAACGACCGGGGAGCTGTTTTTT
CDR3: CASSITSGRTTGELFF

size: -
V: TRBV7-6
J: TRBJ1-3
D: -
DNA: TGTGCCAGCAGCCCCGAGATAGGGGACACCATATATTTT
CDR3: CASSPEIGDTIYF

size: -
V: TRBV2
J: TRBJ2-7
D: -
DNA: TGTGCCAGCAGTGCTGTCAGGCAATCCTACGAGCAGTACTTC
CDR3: CASSAVRQSYEQYF

size: -
V: TRBV19
J: TRBJ2-1
D: -
DNA: TGTGCCAGTAGTCTATGGAGCCCTAACAATGAGCAGTTCTTC
CDR3: CASSLWSPNNEQFF

size: -
V: TRBV11-2
J: TRBJ2-1
D: TRBD1
DNA: TGTGCCAGCAGCTTAGATCGGGGACAGGGAATAGAGCAGTTCTTC
CDR3: CASSLDRGQGIEQFF

size: -
V: TRBV7-9
J: TRBJ2-1
D: TRBD2
DNA: TGTGCCAGCAGCTTTGGCCCACTAGCGGGGGGTTCCAATGAGCAGTTCTTC
CDR3: CASSFGPLAGGSNEQFF

size: once
V: TRBV7-6
J: TRBJ1-3
D: -
DNA: TGTGCCAGCAGCTTACCCAGGGCCTCCTCTGGAAACACCATATATTTT
CDR3: CASSLPRASSGNTIYF

size: -
V: TRBV7-9
J: TRBJ1-5
D: -
DNA: TGTGCCAGCAGCTCAATTGCAGGGCCAAGCAATCAGCCCCAGCATTTT
CDR3: CASSSIAGPSNQPQHF

size: -
V: TRBV28
J: TRBJ1-5
D: -
DNA: TGTGCCAGCAGTTTATGGGGGGGACGTTTGGGGAATCAGCCCCAGCATTTT
CDR3: CASSLWGGRLGNQPQHF

size: -
V: TRBV7-9
J: TRBJ1-2
D: -
DNA: TGTGCCAGCAGCTTGCAGGTTTCCTATGGCTACACCTTC
CDR3: CASSLQVSYGYTF

size: -
V: TRBV5-1
J: TRBJ2-1
D: -
DNA: TGCGCCAGCAGCTTCTGGACTCTTCACAATGAGCAGTTCTTC
CDR3: CASSFWTLHNEQFF

size: -
V: TRBV4-1
J: TRBJ1-5
D: TRBD1
DNA: TGCGCCAGCAGCCAAGGGACAGGGGAGGAACAGCCCCAGCATTTT
CDR3: CASSQGTGEEQPQHF

size: -
V: TRBV27
J: TRBJ2-1
D: TRBD2
DNA: TGTGCCAGCACCCGAGCGGGGGTCTACAATGAGCAGTTCTTC
CDR3: CASTRAGVYNEQFF

size: once
V: TRBV5-4
J: TRBJ1-6
D: TRBD1
DNA: TGTGCCAGCAGTAACCCGGGACAGAACAATTCACCCCTCCACTTT
CDR3: CASSNPGQNNSPLHF

size: -
V: TRBV7-2
J: TRBJ2-7
D: -
DNA: TGTGCCAGCAGCTTACGCCGCCCGGTCGGGTGGAGCTCCTACGAGCAGTACTTC
CDR3: CASSLRRPVGWSSYEQYF

size: many
V: TRBV10-3
J: TRBJ1-5
D: -
DNA: TGTGCCGCCTCGACAGGAGATAGCAATCAGCCCCAGCATTTT
CDR3: CAASTGDSNQPQHF

size: once
V: TRBV19
J: TRBJ1-5
D: TRBD1
DNA: TGTGCCAGTAGGGGACAGGGATTGGGACAGCCCCAGCATTTT
CDR3: CASRGQGLGQPQHF

size: -
V: TRBV6-5
J: TRBJ2-5
D: -
DNA: TGTGCCAGCACCGTGCCGGGGTTGGGGGAGACCCAGTACTTC
CDR3: CASTVPGLGETQYF

size: few
V: TRBV3-1/TRBV3-2
J: TRBJ2-3
D: TRBD2
DNA: TGTGCCAGCAGCCAGGGACTAGCGGGAGAGTATACGCAGTATTTT
CDR3: CASSQGLAGEYTQYF

size: few
V: TRBV3-1/TRBV3-2
J: TRBJ2-5
D: -
DNA: TGTGCCAGCAGCCAAGGAGCGGCGTTTAGCGGCCAAGAGACCCAGTACTTC
CDR3: CASSQGAAFSGQETQYF

size: -
V: TRBV7-2
J: TRBJ2-7
D: TRBD2
DNA: TGTGCCAGCAGCTCCGGGACTAGCTACGAGCAGTACTTC
CDR3: CASSSGTSYEQYF

size: -
V: TRBV7-2
J: TRBJ2-5
D: -
DNA: TGTGCCAGCAGCTTAGGTGGCAGACAAGAGACCCAGTACTTC
CDR3: CASSLGGRQETQYF

size: -
V: TRBV3-1/TRBV3-2
J: TRBJ1-1
D: -
DNA: TGTGCCAGCAGCCAAGGGACATTGAACACTGAAGCTTTCTTT
CDR3: CASSQGTLNTEAFF

size: -
V: TRBV30
J: TRBJ2-5
D: -
DNA: TGTGCCTGGAGTCAGGGGCGGGAGACCCAGTACTTC
CDR3: CAWSQGRETQYF

size: -
V: TRBV27
J: TRBJ2-1
D: TRBD1
DNA: TGTGCCAGCTCGAGCCGGGGGACAGGGGGCTACAATGAGCAGTTCTTC
CDR3: CASSSRGTGGYNEQFF

size: -
V: TRBV9
J: TRBJ2-5
D: TRBD2
DNA: TGTGCCAGCAGCGTAGCGGGGGGGCGTGGGGAGACCCAGTACTTC
CDR3: CASSVAGGRGETQYF

size: -
V: TRBV4-1
J: TRBJ1-1
D: TRBD1
DNA: TGCGCCAGCAGCCAAGACCCGGGACAGGGGGCCACTGAAGCTTTCTTT
CDR3: CASSQDPGQGATEAFF